The present T cell receptor beta chain was sequenced within a study of OX40 agonist ivuxolimab in advanced cancers. Across the whole study: Prior checkpoint blockade (anti-PD-1, anti-PD-L1 or anti-CTLA-4) was permitted; around 37% had it. Broader study findings: Antigen specificity remained undetermined for the expanded peripheral T cells.

Sequenced by immunoSEQ multiplex PCR; TCRdb stores in-frame clones only, minus some. This table holds about 82,000 clones, roughly 85% found once. A remark on this clone: Its antigen remains unknown.

The trim removed 0 bases at V and 5 bases at J, leaving 7 bases unmatched. CDR3 length: 15 residues. Per the germline V gene, CDR1 is MGHRA and CDR2 is YSYEKL. Any history of autoimmune disease or systemic immunosuppression disqualified patients. The sequence derives from an adult with an advanced solid tumor such as melanoma, head and neck, liver or kidney cancer. The specimen comprised CD4+ or CD8+ T cells sorted from blood, sampled in a trial of the OX40 agonist ivuxolimab. The chain carries TRBV4-1 and TRBJ2-7; 7 positions match TRBD1. The CDR3 DNA reads as TGCGCCAGCAGCCAAGAGGAAGGGGGCTTCGACGAGCAGTACTTC. Its protein is CASSQEEGGFDEQYF.